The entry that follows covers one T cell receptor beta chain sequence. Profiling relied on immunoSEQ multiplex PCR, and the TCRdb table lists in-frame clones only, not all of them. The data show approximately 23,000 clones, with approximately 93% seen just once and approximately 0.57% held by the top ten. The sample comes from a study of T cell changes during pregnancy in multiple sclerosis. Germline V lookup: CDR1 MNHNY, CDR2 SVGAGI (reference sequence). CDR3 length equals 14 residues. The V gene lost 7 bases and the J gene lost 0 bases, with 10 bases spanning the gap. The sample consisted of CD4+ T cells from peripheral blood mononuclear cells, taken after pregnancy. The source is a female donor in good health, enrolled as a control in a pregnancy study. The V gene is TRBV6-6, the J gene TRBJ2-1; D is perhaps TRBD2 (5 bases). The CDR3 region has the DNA TGTGCCAGCATCGAGGGCTACTCCTACAATGAGCAGTTCTTC. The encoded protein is CASIEGYSYNEQFF.